This TCR beta chain derives from a study of T cell changes during pregnancy in multiple sclerosis (dated by TCRdb to between 2018 and 2020). Some background on the complete study: Changes in the T cell repertoire over the course of pregnancy were examined in this study in women with multiple sclerosis.

The CDR3, from cysteine to phenylalanine, totals 15 residues. The CDR3 DNA has 45 bases and is translated from base 1. CDR1 is given as LNHDA and CDR2 as SQIVND, both from the germline V gene (reference sequence). The junction carries 11 bases between V and J, which are trimmed by 3 bases and 2 bases respectively. On this clone itself: This clone's antigen is unknown. Per-base qualities were not stored, and no clone one base away is much larger.

Preparation of the library involved the immunoSEQ multiplex PCR assay. TCRdb took this table from immuneACCESS and kept in-frame rearrangements with V and J called. Such tables lack part of the clones; where checked against another copy, unresolved V genes explain under half of the gap, and the rest is unexplained. The table for this sample lists about 60,000 clones; just over 90% of them were counted only once. Of the sample, nearly 0.2% is held by the ten largest clones. Sample: CD4+ T cells from peripheral blood mononuclear cells, taken in the second trimester of pregnancy. The clonotype was recovered from a female donor with multiple sclerosis, enrolled in a pregnancy study. This chain joins TRBV19 to TRBJ2-1; a tentative D call is TRBD1 (6 bases match). The CDR3 here reads CASSISRGTYNEQFF. The nucleotide sequence is TGTGCCAGTAGTATCAGCAGGGGAACCTACAATGAGCAGTTCTTC.